A single sample is the source of the 18 T cell receptor beta chains below, sequenced in a study of blood T cell repertoires in COVID-19. The table came from immunoSEQ multiplex PCR; TCRdb's copy has only in-frame clones and leaves some out. The sample carries under 200,000 clones, approximately 85% recorded once. The sample consisted of PBMCs or T cells enriched from blood (not recorded which). The source of these receptors is a man aged 40-50 years with acute COVID-19.

V is TRBV7-6 and J is TRBJ1-4; D possibly corresponds to TRBD1 (6 bases). Looked up from germline, CDR1 is SGHVS and CDR2 is FNYEAQ. CDR3 length: 15 amino acids. Trimming shortened V by 0 bases and J by 8 bases, and 13 bases separated the two germline ends. The CDR3 protein is CASSLARGAEEKLFF. CDR3 bases: TGTGCCAGCAGCTTAGCGCGGGGGGCCGAAGAAAAACTGTTTTTT.

The V and J genes are TRBV29-1 and TRBJ2-1; maybe TRBD1 (5 bases). This CDR3 is 15 amino acids long. The V end was cut by 1 base, the J end by 0 bases, with 10 bases between. In germline, CDR1 is SQVTM, CDR2 ANQGSEA. As DNA, the CDR3 is TGCAGCGTTGAAGGGGGCGATCTCTCCTACAATGAGCAGTTCTTC. Translated: CSVEGGDLSYNEQFF.

The chain has TRBV28 and TRBJ2-4; 8 positions match TRBD2. The CDR3 spans 16 residues. The germline gives CDR1 MDHEN, CDR2 SYDVKM. The trim removed 7 bases at V and 1 base at J, leaving 9 bases unmatched. CDR3 nucleotides: TGTGCCAGCACTTCTCCCGGGAGGGTTGCCAAAAACATTCAGTACTTC. Its protein product is CASTSPGRVAKNIQYF.

This rearrangement joins TRBV5-5 to TRBJ2-3, with TRBD1 identical over 7 bases. CDR3 length equals 15 residues. Trimming removed 1 base from V and 2 bases from J; junction bases left unmatched: 4. Germline CDR1 SGHKS, CDR2 YYEKEE (reference sequence). This chain's CDR3 is CASSLQGDPTDTQYF. As DNA, the CDR3 is TGTGCCAGCAGCTTGCAGGGGGACCCCACAGATACGCAGTATTTT. The full variable domain, its missing parts supplied by reference TRBV5-5 and TRBJ2-3, is DAGVTQSPTHLIKTRGQQVTLRCSPISGHKSVSWYQQVLGQGPQFIFQYYEKEERGRGNFPDRFSARQFPNYSSELNVNALLLGDSALYLCASSLQGDPTDTQYFGPGTRLTVL.

This clone was detected only a few times. J is TRBJ1-1 and V is TRBV12-3 or TRBV12-4, with D maybe TRBD1 (6 bases). The CDR3 has 11 residues. Trimming left V 6 bases short and J 6 bases short, with 8 bases between. Here the CDR3 DNA reads TGTGCCAGCAGCCGACAGGCTGAAGCTTTCTTT. This codes for CASSRQAEAFF.

In the case of this clone: At one end the junction does not follow the germline gene, possibly because of a read error. The chain is built from TRBV5-8 and TRBJ2-7, with D perhaps TRBD1 (6 bases). The CDR3 spans 13 residues. Germline V lookup: CDR1 SGHTS, CDR2 YDEGEE. This chain's CDR3 is CASSRDTNYKQYF. The CDR3 nucleotides are TGTGCCAGCAGCCGGGACACGAACTACAAGCAGTACTTC.

V is TRBV9 and J is TRBJ1-4, with 10 bases matching TRBD1. Germline V gene lookup returns CDR1 SGDLS and CDR2 YYNGEE. The trim removed 0 bases at V and 8 bases at J, leaving 4 bases unmatched. The CDR3 contains 15 residues. CDR3 protein: CASSVEGQGEEKLFF. CDR3 coding DNA: TGTGCCAGCAGCGTAGAAGGACAGGGGGAGGAAAAACTGTTTTTT.

The rearrangement uses TRBV11-1 and TRBJ2-1; D is unclear. The ends were cut back, 2 bases at V and 3 bases at J, with 8 bases in the middle. The CDR3 has 14 amino acids. Germline CDR1 SGHAT, CDR2 FQDESV (reference sequence). In nucleotides, the CDR3 is TGTGCCAGCAGCTTACCGCGAGGCTACAATGAGCAGTTCTTC. Amino acid sequence: CASSLPRGYNEQFF.

This chain connects TRBV7-2 to TRBJ1-5, with D uncertain. The V and J ends lost 3 bases and 7 bases respectively, with 10 bases between them. Looked up from germline, CDR1 is SGHTA and CDR2 is FQGNSA. The length of the CDR3 is 13 residues. CDR3 sequence reads: CASSLSRSQPQHF. CDR3 bases: TGTGCCAGCAGCTTGTCGCGGAGCCAGCCCCAGCATTTT.

This chain connects TRBV18 to TRBJ2-1; D gene ambiguous. Germline-derived CDR1 and CDR2 are KGHSH and LQKENI. V lost 4 bases and J 0 bases, leaving 10 bases between the germline ends. This CDR3 has 15 residues. The CDR3 is CASSQLLSSYNEQFF. In nucleotides, the CDR3 is TGTGCCAGCTCACAACTGTTAAGCTCCTACAATGAGCAGTTCTTC. The full variable domain, completed using reference TRBV18 and TRBJ2-1, is NAGVMQNPRHLVRRRGQEARLRCSPMKGHSHVYWYRQLPEEGLKFMVYLQKENIIDESGMPKERFSAEFPKEGPSILRIQQVVRGDSAAYFCASSQLLSSYNEQFFGPGTRLTVL.

The chain carries TRBV5-5 and TRBJ2-7; D not certain. The germline V gene encodes CDR1 SGHKS and CDR2 YYEKEE (reference sequence). Trimming left V 1 base short and J 5 bases short, with 10 bases between. This CDR3 spans 13 amino acids. The CDR3 loop is CASSLPSMHEQYF. The CDR3, as DNA: TGTGCCAGCAGCTTGCCTAGTATGCACGAGCAGTACTTC.

The V gene is TRBV5-1, the J gene TRBJ1-1; perhaps TRBD1 as D (5 bases). The CDR3 has 13 residues. V was clipped by 0 bases and J by 5 bases, with 8 bases between them. Germline values: CDR1 SGHRS, CDR2 YFSETQ. CDR3 amino acids: CASSLAAGTEAFF. The DNA for the CDR3 is TGCGCCAGCAGCTTGGCCGCAGGGACTGAAGCTTTCTTT.

This clone was observed a handful of times. The chain uses TRBV2 and TRBJ1-2; 7 bases are shared with TRBD1. Germline trimming cut 6 bases from V and 5 bases from J; bases unmatched to any gene: 9. The CDR3 covers 14 residues. Germline assignment: CDR1 SNHLY and CDR2 FYNNEI. CDR3 bases: TGTGCCAGCAGCCTTACCGGGACAGAGTATGGCTACACCTTC. This translates into CASSLTGTEYGYTF.

V gene TRBV7-8 combines with J gene TRBJ2-3, with TRBD1 as a possible D gene (6 bases). The CDR3 extends over 14 amino acids. Germline V lookup: CDR1 SGHVS, CDR2 FQNEAQ. V was trimmed by 1 base and J by 1 base, leaving 6 bases between them. CDR3 protein: CASSLDRGTDTQYF. The CDR3 DNA is TGTGCCAGCAGCTTAGACAGGGGCACAGATACGCAGTATTTT.

The CDR3 nucleotides read TGTGCCAGCAGCGTAGGGCAACGGGAGGTAAACACCGGGGAGCTGTTTTTT. Its protein product is CASSVGQREVNTGELFF. V usage is TRBV9 and J usage is TRBJ2-2, with 7 bases identical to TRBD2. CDR3 length: 17 amino acids. CDR1 is SGDLS, CDR2 YYNGEE, per germline. The V and J ends lost 0 bases and 2 bases, in that order; junction bases with no gene match: 7.

The chain uses TRBV5-1 and TRBJ1-4, with D maybe TRBD1 (5 bases). V lost 5 bases to trimming and J lost 6 bases, with 11 bases between them. Germline CDR1 is SGHRS and CDR2 is YFSETQ. The CDR3 has 13 residues. The CDR3 coding sequence is TGCGCCAGCAGGGCAGGGTCGGATGAAAAACTGTTTTTT. This sequence encodes CASRAGSDEKLFF.

The chain carries TRBV2 and TRBJ2-5; no definite D call. CDR3 size: 11 residues. Germline loops: CDR1 SNHLY, CDR2 FYNNEI. The germline V and J ends were trimmed by 6 bases and 2 bases, with 4 bases remaining between them. The CDR3 DNA sequence: TGTGCCAGCAGCCTACAAGAGACCCAGTACTTC. Amino acid sequence: CASSLQETQYF.

V usage is TRBV9 and J usage is TRBJ1-5, with unresolved D. The CDR3 sequence is 14 residues long. Between the trimmed V and J ends, which lost 6 bases and 6 bases, there was a span of 16 bases. Germline lookup yields CDR1 SGDLS and CDR2 YYNGEE. Here the CDR3 DNA reads TGTGCCAGCATCCGACCCAGGAATCCTCAGCCCCAGCATTTT. Its translation is CASIRPRNPQPQHF.